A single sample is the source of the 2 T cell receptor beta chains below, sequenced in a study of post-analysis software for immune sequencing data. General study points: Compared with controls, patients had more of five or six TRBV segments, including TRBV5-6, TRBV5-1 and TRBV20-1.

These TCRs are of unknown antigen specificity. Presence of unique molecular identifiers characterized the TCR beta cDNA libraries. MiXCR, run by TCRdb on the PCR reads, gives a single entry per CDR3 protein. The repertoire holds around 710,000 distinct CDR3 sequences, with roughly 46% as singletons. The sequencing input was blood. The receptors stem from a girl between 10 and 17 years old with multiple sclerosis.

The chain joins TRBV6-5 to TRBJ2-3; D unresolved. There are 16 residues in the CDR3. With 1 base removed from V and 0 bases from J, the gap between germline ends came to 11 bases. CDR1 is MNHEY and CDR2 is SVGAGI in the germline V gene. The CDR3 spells CASSYFGSYSTDTQYF. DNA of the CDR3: TGTGCCAGCAGTTACTTTGGCTCTTATAGCACAGATACGCAGTATTTT.

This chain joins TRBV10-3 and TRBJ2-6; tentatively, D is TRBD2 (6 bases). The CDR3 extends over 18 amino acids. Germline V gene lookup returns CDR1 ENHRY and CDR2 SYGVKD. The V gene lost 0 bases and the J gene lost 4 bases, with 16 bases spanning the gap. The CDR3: CAISESLDGGVGANVLTF. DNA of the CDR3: TGTGCCATCAGTGAGTCGTTGGACGGGGGAGTGGGGGCCAACGTCCTGACTTTC.